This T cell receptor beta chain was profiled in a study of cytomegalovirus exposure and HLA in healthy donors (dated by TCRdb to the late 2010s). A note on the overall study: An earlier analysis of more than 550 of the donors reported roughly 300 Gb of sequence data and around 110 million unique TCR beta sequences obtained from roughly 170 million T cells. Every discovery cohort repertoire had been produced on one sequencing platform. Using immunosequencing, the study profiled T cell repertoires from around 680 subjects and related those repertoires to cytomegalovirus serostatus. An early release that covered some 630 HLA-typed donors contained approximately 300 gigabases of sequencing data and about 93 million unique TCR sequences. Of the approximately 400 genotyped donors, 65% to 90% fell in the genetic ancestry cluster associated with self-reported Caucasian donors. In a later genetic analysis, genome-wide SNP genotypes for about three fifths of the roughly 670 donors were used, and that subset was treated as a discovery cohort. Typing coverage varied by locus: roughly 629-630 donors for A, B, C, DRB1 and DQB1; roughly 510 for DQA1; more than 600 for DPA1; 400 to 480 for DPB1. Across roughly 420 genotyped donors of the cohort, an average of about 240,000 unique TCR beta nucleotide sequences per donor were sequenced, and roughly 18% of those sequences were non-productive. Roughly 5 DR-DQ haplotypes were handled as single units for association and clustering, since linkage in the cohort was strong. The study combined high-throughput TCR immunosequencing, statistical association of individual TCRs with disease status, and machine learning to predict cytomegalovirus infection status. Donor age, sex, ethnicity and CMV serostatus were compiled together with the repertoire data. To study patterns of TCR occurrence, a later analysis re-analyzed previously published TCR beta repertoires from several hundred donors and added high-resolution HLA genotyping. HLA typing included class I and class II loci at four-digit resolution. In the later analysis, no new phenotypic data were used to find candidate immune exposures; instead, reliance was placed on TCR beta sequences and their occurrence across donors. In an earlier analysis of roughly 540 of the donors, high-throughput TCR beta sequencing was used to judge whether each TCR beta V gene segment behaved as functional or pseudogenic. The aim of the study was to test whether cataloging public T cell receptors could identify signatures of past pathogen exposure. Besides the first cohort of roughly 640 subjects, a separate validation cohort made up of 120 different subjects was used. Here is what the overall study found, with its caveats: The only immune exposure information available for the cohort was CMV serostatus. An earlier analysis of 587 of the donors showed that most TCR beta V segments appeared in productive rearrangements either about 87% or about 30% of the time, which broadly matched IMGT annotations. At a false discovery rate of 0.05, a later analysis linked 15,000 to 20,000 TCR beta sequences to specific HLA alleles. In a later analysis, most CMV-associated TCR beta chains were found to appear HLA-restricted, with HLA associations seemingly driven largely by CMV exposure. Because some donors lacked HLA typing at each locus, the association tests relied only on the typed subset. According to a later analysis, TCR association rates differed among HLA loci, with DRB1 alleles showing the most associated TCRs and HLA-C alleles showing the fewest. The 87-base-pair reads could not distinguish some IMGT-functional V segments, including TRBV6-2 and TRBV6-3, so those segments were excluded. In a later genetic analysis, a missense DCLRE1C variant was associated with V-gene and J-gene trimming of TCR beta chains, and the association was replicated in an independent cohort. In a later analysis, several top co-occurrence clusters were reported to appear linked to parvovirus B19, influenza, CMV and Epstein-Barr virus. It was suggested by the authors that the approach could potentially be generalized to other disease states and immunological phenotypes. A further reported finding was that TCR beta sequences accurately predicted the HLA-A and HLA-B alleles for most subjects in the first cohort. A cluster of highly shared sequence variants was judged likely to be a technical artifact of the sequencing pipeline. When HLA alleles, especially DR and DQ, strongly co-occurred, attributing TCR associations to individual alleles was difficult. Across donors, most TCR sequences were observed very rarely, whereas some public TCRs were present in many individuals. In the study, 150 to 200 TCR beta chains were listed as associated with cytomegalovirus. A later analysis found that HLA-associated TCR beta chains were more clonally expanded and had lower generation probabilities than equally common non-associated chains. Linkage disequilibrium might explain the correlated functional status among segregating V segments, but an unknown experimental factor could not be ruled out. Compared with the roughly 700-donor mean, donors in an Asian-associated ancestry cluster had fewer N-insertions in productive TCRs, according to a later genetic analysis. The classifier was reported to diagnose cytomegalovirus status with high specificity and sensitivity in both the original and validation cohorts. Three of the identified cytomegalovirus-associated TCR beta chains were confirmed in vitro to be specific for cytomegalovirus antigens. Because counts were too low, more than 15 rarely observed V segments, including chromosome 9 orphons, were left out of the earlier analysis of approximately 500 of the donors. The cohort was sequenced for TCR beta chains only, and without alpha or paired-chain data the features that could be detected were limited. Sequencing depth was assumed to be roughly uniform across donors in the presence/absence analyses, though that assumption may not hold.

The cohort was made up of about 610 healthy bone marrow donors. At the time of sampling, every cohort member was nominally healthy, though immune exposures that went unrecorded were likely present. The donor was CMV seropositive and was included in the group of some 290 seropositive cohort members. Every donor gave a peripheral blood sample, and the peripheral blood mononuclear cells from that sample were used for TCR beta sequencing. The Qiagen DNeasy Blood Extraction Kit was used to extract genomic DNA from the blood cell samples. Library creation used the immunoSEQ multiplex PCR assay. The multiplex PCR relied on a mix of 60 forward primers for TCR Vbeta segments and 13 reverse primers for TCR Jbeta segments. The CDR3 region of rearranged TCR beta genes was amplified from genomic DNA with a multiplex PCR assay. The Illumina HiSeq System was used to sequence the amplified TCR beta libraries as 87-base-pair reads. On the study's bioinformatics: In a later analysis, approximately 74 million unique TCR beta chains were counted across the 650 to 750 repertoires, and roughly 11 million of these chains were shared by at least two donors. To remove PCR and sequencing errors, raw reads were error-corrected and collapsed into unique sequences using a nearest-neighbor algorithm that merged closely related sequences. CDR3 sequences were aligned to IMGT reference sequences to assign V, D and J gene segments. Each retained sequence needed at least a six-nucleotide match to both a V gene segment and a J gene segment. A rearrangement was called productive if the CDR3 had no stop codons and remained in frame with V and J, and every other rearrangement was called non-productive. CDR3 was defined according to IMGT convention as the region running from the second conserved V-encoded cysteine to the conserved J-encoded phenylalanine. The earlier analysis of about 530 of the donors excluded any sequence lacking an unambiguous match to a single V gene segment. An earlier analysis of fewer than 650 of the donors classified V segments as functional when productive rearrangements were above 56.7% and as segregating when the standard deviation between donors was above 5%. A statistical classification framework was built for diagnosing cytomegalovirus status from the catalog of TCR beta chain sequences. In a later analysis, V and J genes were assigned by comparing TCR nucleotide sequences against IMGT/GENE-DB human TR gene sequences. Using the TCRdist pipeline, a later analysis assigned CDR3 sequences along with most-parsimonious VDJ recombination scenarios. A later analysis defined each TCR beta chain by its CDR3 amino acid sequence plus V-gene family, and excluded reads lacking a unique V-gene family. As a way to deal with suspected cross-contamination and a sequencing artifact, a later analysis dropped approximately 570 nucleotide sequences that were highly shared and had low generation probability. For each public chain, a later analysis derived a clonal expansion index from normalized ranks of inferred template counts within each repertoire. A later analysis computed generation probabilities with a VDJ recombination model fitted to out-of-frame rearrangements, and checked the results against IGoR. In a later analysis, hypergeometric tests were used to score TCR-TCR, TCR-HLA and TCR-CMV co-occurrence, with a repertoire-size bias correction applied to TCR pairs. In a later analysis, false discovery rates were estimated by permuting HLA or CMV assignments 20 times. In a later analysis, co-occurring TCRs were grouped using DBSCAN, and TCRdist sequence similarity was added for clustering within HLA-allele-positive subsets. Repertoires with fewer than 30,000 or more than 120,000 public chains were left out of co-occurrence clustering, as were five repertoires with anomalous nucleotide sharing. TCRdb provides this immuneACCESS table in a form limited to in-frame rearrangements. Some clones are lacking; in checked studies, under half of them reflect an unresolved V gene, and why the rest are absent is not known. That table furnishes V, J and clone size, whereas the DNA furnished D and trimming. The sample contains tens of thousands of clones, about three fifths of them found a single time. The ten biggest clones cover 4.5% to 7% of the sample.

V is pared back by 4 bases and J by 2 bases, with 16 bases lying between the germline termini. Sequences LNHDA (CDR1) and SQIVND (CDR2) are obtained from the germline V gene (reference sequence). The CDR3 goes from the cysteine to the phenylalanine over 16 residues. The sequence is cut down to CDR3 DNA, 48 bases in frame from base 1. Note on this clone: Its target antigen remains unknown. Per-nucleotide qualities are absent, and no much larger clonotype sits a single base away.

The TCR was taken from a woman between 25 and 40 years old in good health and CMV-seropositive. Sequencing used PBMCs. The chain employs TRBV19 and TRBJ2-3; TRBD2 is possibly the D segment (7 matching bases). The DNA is TGTGCCAGTAGTACCCCGGGGGGACAACCCACAGATACGCAGTATTTT. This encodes CASSTPGGQPTDTQYF. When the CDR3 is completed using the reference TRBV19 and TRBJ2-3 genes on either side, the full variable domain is DGGITQSPKYLFRKEGQNVTLSCEQNLNHDAMYWYRQDPGQGLRLIYYSQIVNDFQKGDIAEGYSVSREKKESFPLTVTSAQKNPTAFYLCASSTPGGQPTDTQYFGPGTRLTVL.